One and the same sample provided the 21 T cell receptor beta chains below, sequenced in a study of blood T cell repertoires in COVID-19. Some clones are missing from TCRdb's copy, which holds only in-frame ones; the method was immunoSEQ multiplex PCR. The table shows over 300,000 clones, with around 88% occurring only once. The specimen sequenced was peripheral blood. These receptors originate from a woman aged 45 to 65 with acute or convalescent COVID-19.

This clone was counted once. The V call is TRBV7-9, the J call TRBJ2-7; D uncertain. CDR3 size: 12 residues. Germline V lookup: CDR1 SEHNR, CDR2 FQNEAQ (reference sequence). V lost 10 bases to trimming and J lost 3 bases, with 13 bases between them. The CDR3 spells CATGSGYYEQYF. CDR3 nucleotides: TGTGCCACCGGATCAGGTTACTACGAGCAGTACTTC.

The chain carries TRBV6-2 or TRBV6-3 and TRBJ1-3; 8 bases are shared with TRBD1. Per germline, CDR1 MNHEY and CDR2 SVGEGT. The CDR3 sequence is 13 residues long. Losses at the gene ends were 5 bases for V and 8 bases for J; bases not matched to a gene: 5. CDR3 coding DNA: TGTGCCAGCAGTCGGACAGGGTCGCACACCATATATTTT. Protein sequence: CASSRTGSHTIYF.

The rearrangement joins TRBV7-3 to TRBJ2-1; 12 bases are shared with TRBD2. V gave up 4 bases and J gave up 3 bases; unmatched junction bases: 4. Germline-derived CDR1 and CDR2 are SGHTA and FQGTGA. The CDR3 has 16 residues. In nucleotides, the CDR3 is TGTGCCAGCAGCTCGACTAGCGGGAGTCTCTACAATGAGCAGTTCTTC. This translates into CASSSTSGSLYNEQFF.

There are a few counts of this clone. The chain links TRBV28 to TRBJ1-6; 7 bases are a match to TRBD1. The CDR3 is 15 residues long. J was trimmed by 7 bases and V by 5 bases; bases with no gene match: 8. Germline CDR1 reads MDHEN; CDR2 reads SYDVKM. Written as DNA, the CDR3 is TGTGCCAGCAGTGACCGCCGGGGACAGAATTCACCCCTCCACTTT. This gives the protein CASSDRRGQNSPLHF.

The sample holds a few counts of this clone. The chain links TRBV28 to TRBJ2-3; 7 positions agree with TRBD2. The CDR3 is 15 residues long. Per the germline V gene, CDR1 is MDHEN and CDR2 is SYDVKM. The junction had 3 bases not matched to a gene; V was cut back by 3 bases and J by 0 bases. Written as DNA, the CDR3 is TGTGCCAGCAGTTTGCTAGCGGCTAGCACAGATACGCAGTATTTT. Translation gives CASSLLAASTDTQYF.

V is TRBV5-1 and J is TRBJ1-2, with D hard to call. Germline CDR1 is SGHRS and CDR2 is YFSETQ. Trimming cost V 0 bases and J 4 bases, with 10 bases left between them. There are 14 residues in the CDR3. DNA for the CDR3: TGCGCCAGCAGCTTGGCCGGGGAGGGCTATGGCTACACCTTC. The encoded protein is CASSLAGEGYGYTF.

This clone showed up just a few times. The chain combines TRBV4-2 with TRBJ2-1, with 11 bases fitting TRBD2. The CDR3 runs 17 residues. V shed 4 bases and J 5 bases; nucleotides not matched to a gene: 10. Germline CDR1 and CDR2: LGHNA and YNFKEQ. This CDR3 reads CASSRSPGLAENNEQFF. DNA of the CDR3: TGTGCCAGCAGCCGGTCCCCGGGACTAGCGGAGAACAATGAGCAGTTCTTC.

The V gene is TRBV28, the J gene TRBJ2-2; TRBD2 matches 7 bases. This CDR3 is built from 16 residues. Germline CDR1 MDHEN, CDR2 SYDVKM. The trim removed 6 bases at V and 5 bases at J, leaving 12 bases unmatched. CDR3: CASSPPSGGRTGELFF. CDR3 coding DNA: TGTGCCAGCAGCCCGCCTAGCGGTGGGAGGACCGGGGAGCTGTTTTTT.

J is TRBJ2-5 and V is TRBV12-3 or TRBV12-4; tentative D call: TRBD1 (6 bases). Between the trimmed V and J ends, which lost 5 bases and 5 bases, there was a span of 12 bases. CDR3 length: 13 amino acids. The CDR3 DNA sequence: TGTGCCAGCAGTGGGGACATATTGGAGACCCAGTACTTC. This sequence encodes CASSGDILETQYF.

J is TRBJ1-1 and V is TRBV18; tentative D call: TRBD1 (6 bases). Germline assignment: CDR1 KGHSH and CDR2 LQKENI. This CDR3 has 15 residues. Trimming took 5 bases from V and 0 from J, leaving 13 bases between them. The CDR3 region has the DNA TGTGCCAGCTCAACACAGGGAGCCCTGAACACTGAAGCTTTCTTT. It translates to CASSTQGALNTEAFF.

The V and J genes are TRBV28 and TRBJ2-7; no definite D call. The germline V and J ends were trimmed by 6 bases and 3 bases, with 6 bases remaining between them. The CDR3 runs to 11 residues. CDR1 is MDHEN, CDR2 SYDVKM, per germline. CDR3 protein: CASRTHYEQYF. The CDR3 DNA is TGTGCCAGCAGAACACACTACGAGCAGTACTTC.

CDR3 DNA: TGTGCCAGCAGCCAAGTTGCCAACTCCTATAATGGCTACACCTTC. Amino acid sequence: CASSQVANSYNGYTF. The V and J genes are TRBV4-2 and TRBJ1-2; D call uncertain. Trimming shortened V by 1 base and J by 6 bases, and 15 bases separated the two germline ends. Looked up from germline, CDR1 is LGHNA and CDR2 is YNFKEQ. The CDR3 sequence is 15 residues long.

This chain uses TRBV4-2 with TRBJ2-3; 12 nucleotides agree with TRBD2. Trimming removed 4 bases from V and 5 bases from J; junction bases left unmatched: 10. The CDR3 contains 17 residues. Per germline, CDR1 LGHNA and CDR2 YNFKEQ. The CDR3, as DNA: TGTGCCAGCAGCCTATCAGGACTAGCGGGAAACCTAGATACGCAGTATTTT. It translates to CASSLSGLAGNLDTQYF.

The CDR3 DNA follows: TGTGCCAGCAGCTTGGTCAGACACTTCTCCTACGAGCAGTACTTC. This codes for CASSLVRHFSYEQYF. The chain employs TRBV7-8 and TRBJ2-7; D is unclear. CDR1 SGHVS and CDR2 FQNEAQ come from the germline V gene. The CDR3 sequence is 15 residues long. The germline V and J ends were trimmed by 3 bases and 0 bases, with 12 bases remaining between them.

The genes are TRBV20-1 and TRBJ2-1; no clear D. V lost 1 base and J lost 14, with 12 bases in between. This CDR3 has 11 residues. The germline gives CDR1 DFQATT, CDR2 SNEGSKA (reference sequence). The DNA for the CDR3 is TGCAGTGCTAGAGTCGGTAGTCCCGAGTTCTTC. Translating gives CSARVGSPEFF.

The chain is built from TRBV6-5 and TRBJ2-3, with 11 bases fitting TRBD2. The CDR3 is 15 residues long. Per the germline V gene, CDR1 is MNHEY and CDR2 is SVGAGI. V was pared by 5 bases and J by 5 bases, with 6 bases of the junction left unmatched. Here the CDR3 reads CASSSPGTSGDTQYF. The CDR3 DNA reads TGTGCCAGCAGTAGTCCCGGGACTAGCGGAGATACGCAGTATTTT.

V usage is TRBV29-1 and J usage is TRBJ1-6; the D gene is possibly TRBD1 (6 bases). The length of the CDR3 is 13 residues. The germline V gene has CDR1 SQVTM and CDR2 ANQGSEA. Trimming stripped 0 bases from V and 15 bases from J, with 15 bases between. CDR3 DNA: TGCAGCGTTGAAGACAGGGGTAGTCGAAACCTCCACTTT. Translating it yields CSVEDRGSRNLHF. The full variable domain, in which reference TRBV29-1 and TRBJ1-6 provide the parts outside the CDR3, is SAVISQKPSRDICQRGTSLTIQCQVDSQVTMMFWYRQQPGQSLTLIATANQGSEATYESGFVIDKFPISRPNLTFSTLTVSNMSPEDSSIYLCSVEDRGSRNLHFGNGTRLTVT.

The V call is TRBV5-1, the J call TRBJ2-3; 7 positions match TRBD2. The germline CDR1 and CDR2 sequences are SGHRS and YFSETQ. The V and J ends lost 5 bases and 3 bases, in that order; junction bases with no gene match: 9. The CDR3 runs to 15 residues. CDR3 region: CASSQTSSGTDTQYF. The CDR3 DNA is TGCGCCAGCAGTCAGACAAGTAGCGGGACAGATACGCAGTATTTT.

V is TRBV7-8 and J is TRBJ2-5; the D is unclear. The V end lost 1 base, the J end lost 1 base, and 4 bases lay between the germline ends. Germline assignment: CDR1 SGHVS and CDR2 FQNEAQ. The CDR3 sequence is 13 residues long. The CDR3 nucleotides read TGTGCCAGCAGCTTAGGTCTCCAAGAGACCCAGTACTTC. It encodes CASSLGLQETQYF.

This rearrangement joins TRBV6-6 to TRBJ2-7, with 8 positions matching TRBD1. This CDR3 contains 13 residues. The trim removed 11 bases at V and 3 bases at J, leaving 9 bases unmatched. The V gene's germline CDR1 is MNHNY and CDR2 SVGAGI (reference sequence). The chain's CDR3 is CAARTGSGYEQYF. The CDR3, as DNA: TGTGCCGCCCGGACAGGGTCTGGCTACGAGCAGTACTTC.

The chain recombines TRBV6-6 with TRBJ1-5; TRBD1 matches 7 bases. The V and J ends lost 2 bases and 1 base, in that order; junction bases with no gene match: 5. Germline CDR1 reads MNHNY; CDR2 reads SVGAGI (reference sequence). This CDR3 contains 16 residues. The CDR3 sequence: CASSYRQGMSNQPQHF. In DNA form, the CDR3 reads TGTGCCAGCAGTTACCGACAGGGTATGAGCAATCAGCCCCAGCATTTT.